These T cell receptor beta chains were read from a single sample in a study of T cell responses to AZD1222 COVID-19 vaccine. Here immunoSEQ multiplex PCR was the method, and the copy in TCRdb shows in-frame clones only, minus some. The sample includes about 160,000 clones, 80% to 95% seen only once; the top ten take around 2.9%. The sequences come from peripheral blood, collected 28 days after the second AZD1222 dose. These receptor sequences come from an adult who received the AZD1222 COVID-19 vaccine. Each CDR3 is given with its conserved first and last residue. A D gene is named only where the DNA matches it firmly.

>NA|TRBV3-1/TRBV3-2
CASTLGGARNSPLHF
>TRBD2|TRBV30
CAWNPPPSGAPYEQYF
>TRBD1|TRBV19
CASSIHPGQGPTFYGYTF
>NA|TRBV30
CAWSHYESNTEAFF
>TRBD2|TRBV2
CASSRLAGMGAGELFF
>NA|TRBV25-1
CASSDTGSYNSPLHF
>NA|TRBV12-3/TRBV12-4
CASSFDRFREQFF
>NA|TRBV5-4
CASSLGRDEQYF
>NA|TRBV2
CASSPGLANTGELFF
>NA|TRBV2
CASSAFNALSPAYEQYF
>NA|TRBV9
CASSEGPENIQYF
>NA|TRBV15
CATSRDNLSGRDTEAFF
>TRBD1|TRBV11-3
CASSLGGTDIINYGYTF
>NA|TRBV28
CASSSGTAFSYEQYF
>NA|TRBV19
CATQRERTASTNEKLFF
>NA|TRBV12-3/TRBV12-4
CASSLNNYEQYF
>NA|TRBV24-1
CATSDFPRSTDTQYF
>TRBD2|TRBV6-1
CASSERGGSLQFF
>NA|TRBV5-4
CASSLMTGENIQYF
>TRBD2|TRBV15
CATSSIAGGVDNEQFF
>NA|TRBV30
CAWSKGMTPLHF
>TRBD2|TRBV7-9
CASSGGAYEQYF
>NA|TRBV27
CASSLLPGVNTEAFF
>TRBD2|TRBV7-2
CASSSGLAGPRPSTDTQYF
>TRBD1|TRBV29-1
CSVETGVRNEQFF
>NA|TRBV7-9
CASSTGTARNSPLHF
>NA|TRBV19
CASSTDSYEQYF
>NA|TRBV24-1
CATSEGSNYGYTF
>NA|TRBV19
CASSIARVGENTEAFF
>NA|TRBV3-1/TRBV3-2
CASSLGAVTYEQYF
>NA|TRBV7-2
CASSLTKPSYNEQFF
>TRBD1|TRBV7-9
CASSSGTGDSGNTIYF
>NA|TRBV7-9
CASSPGLQSTDTQYF
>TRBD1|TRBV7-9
CASSLGQGQSSGANVLTF
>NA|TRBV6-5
CASSFGRGNQPQHF
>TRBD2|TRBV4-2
CASSHDPPAGVRNEQFF